Described below is a single T cell receptor beta chain sequence and its context. Indicated treatment: randomized to nivolumab then ipilimumab (arm A) or the reverse (arm B). Sorted cells were live CD3+CD8+, lacking CD19 and CD56, from PBMCs. This sample stems from a study of sequential checkpoint blockade in melanoma. V was pared by 2 bases and J by 4 bases, with 6 bases of the junction left unmatched. The CDR3 length is 15 residues. Germline CDR1 SGDLS, CDR2 YYNGEE. Here immunoSEQ multiplex PCR was the method, and the copy in TCRdb shows in-frame clones only, minus some. This table has 40,000 or so clones, about four fifths appearing once.

The chain has TRBV9 and TRBJ1-3; 7 nucleotides agree with TRBD1. The sequences come from CD8+ T cells sorted from blood (inferred from file names), collected from a patient given nivolumab and ipilimumab in sequence. This receptor was taken from a human donor with melanoma. CDR3 sequence: CASSVGQTTGNTIYF. CDR3 nucleotides: TGTGCCAGCAGCGTGGGACAGACTACAGGAAACACCATATATTTT.